The source of this TCR beta chain is a study of T cells in Graves' hyperthyroidism and ophthalmopathy. Study information: Specimen type is peripheral blood, collected at initial diagnosis prior to any treatment.

With a duration under 2 months, the hyperthyroidism was newly diagnosed in patients aged 18 to 65. Germline V CDR1 and CDR2: MNHEY, SVGAGI. V shed 2 bases and J shed 3 bases, with 14 bases lying between them. CDR3 length: 15 amino acids. RNA transcripts provided the source from which TCR beta CDR3 regions were amplified. When the TCR CDR3 underwent first-round RT-PCR, the HTBI primer set was used. MiXCR, run by TCRdb on the multiplex PCR reads, gives a single entry per CDR3 protein. The profile shows a few hundred thousand distinct CDR3 sequences, 15% to 19% of them singletons. The study, taken as a whole, reports: Among clonotypes expanded in thyroid above 0.001, most were also found in blood.

A note on this clonotype: What it recognizes is unknown.

Specimen: blood. This TCR came from a woman aged 25 to 45 with Graves' hyperthyroidism. The chain links TRBV6-5 to TRBJ2-7; possible D gene TRBD1, 5 bases. Written as DNA, the CDR3 is TGTGCCAGCAGTTACGAGAGTGGTAGGGGCTACGAGCAGTACTTC. It yields the protein CASSYESGRGYEQYF.